These 30 T cell receptor beta chains were all obtained from the same sample, sequenced in a study of T cell repertoires in cytomegalovirus infection. Each CDR3 protein is one row after TCRdb ran MiXCR on the reads. The sample comprises hundreds of thousands of distinct CDR3 sequences, less than 25% of which are singletons, and approximately 8.2% rests with the top ten. Material: CD8+ T cells from PBMCs. The receptor source for this set is a human donor in good health (CMV status not recorded). Some clones in this sample may be carry-over from other donors' samples.

This clonotype showed up many times. Relative to the germline gene, one junction end is altered; a read error may explain this. The rearrangement joins TRBV5-1 to TRBJ2-1; maybe TRBD2 (6 bases). Germline V gene sequence: CDR1 SGHRS, CDR2 YFSETQ. The CDR3 is made up of 16 amino acids. The chain's CDR3 is CASSLLASGPYNEQFF. The CDR3 bases are TGTGCCAGCAGCTTGTTGGCCAGCGGGCCCTACAATGAGCAGTTCTTC.

This clonotype appeared a few times. The chain has TRBV6-2 or TRBV6-3 and TRBJ2-2; TRBD2 is a possible D gene (6 bases). Germline V CDR1 and CDR2: MNHEY, SVGEGT. This CDR3 comprises 18 residues. V shed 0 bases and J shed 0 bases, with 14 bases lying between them. CDR3 DNA: TGTGCCAGCAGTTACTCACCCCTAGCGCTACCGAACACCGGGGAGCTGTTTTTT. This gives the protein CASSYSPLALPNTGELFF.

The genes are TRBV6-2 or TRBV6-3 and TRBJ2-6; D is ambiguous. CDR3 length equals 16 residues. Per the germline V gene, CDR1 is MNHEY and CDR2 is SVGEGT. The germline V and J ends were trimmed by 7 bases and 0 bases, with 13 bases remaining between them. CDR3 residues: CASTPIGGSGANVLTF. The CDR3 DNA sequence: TGTGCCAGCACCCCTATAGGCGGCTCTGGGGCCAACGTCCTGACTTTC.

V and J are TRBV2 and TRBJ2-5, with 7 bases matching TRBD1. The CDR3 contains 16 residues. Trimming cost V 6 bases and J 5 bases; bases outside gene matches: 15. Germline CDR1 and CDR2: SNHLY and FYNNEI. The CDR3 spells CASSVTGEQARETQYF. In DNA, the CDR3 is TGTGCCAGCAGCGTTACAGGGGAGCAGGCAAGGGAGACCCAGTACTTC. Full variable domain (outside the CDR3, taken from reference TRBV2 and TRBJ2-5): EPEVTQTPSHQVTQMGQEVILRCVPISNHLYFYWYRQILGQKVEFLVSFYNNEISEKSEIFDDQFSVERPDGSNFTLKIRSTKLEDSAMYFCASSVTGEQARETQYFGPGTRLLVL.

V is TRBV28 and J is TRBJ2-7, with 7 bases fitting TRBD1. Germline CDR1 reads MDHEN; CDR2 reads SYDVKM. V trimming: 8 bases; J trimming: 0 bases; junction bases outside the gene matches: 7. The CDR3 is 14 residues long. Here the CDR3 reads CASRLRDSSYEQYV. CDR3 in DNA: TGTGCCAGCCGACTCCGGGACAGCTCCTACGAGCAGTACGTC.

The chain uses TRBV6-2 or TRBV6-3 and TRBJ2-3; D is ambiguous. Germline V gene lookup returns CDR1 MNHEY and CDR2 SVGEGT. Between the trimmed V and J ends, which lost 8 bases and 7 bases, there was a span of 19 bases. This CDR3 spans 14 amino acids. The CDR3 nucleotides read TGTGCCAGCTGTGACGACGGTGGCGACTATACGCAGTATTTT. Its translation is CASCDDGGDYTQYF.

Only a few counts were recorded for this clonotype. The V call is TRBV28, the J call TRBJ2-3; TRBD1 agrees at 9 bases. CDR3 length equals 18 residues. Germline CDR1 reads MDHEN; CDR2 reads SYDVKM. The V segment lost 1 base and the J segment 0 bases; nucleotides outside the gene matches: 8. The CDR3 region has the DNA TGTGCCAGCAGTTTATTAGGGACAGGGCTAAGAAGCACAGATACGCAGTATTTT. It is translated as CASSLLGTGLRSTDTQYF.

This chain joins TRBV5-6 and TRBJ2-5, with 7 bases identical to TRBD2. Germline V gene sequence: CDR1 SGHDT, CDR2 YYEEEE. This CDR3 has 17 residues. Germline trimming cut 3 bases from V and 1 base from J; bases unmatched to any gene: 12. The CDR3 nucleotides read TGTGCCAGCAGCTGGCTTGAGACGCCGGGGGGCCAAGAGACCCAGTACTTC. Protein sequence: CASSWLETPGGQETQYF.

This clonotype occurred a few times. The chain has TRBV28 and TRBJ1-2; 8 bases line up with TRBD1. The ends lost 6 bases at V and 5 bases at J; junction bases unmatched: 17. The CDR3 covers 17 residues. Germline-derived CDR1 and CDR2 are MDHEN and SYDVKM. The CDR3: CASRLSGTGLIWYGYTF. The CDR3 coding sequence is TGTGCCAGCAGACTGTCCGGGACAGGCCTCATTTGGTATGGCTACACCTTC.

The J gene is TRBJ2-2, the V gene TRBV29-1; 7 bases fit TRBD1. There are 15 residues in the CDR3. Looked up from germline, CDR1 is SQVTM and CDR2 is ANQGSEA. With 3 bases clipped from V and 6 bases from J, the junction kept 10 bases outside the gene matches. DNA for the CDR3: TGCAGCGTTGAGTTCGCGCAGGGGGTCTCCGGGGAGCTGTTTTTT. Translation gives CSVEFAQGVSGELFF.

This chain joins TRBV11-2 and TRBJ1-2; D is uncertain. Per germline, CDR1 SGHAT and CDR2 FQNNGV. The CDR3 spans 14 residues. The V end lost 3 bases, the J end lost 2 bases, and 10 bases lay between the germline ends. The CDR3 loop is CASSFNSRNYGYTF. In nucleotides, the CDR3 is TGTGCCAGCAGCTTTAACAGCCGAAACTATGGCTACACCTTC.

The table lists this clonotype with many counts. The chain is built from TRBV7-6 and TRBJ2-1; 8 nucleotides line up with TRBD2. The CDR3 extends over 14 amino acids. Germline V gene lookup returns CDR1 SGHVS and CDR2 FNYEAQ. After removal of 5 bases from V and 2 bases from J, the junction contained 2 bases not matched to a gene. In DNA, the CDR3 is TGTGCCAGCAGCCCGGGGGGGACCTACAATGAGCAGTTCTTC. It encodes CASSPGGTYNEQFF. Full variable domain (remainder filled in from reference TRBV7-6 and TRBJ2-1): GAGVSQSPRYKVTKRGQDVALRCDPISGHVSLYWYRQALGQGPEFLTYFNYEAQQDKSGLPNDRFSAERPEGSISTLTIQRTEQRDSAMYRCASSPGGTYNEQFFGPGTRLTVL.

The J gene is TRBJ2-5, the V gene TRBV4-3; the D call may be TRBD1 or TRBD2 (5 bases each). Trimming cost V 0 bases and J 3 bases, with 14 bases left between them. Germline CDR1 reads LGHNA; CDR2 reads YSLEER. This CDR3 comprises 16 residues. CDR3 region: CASSQDLWDPEETQYF. The DNA of the CDR3 is TGCGCCAGCAGCCAAGATTTATGGGACCCCGAAGAGACCCAGTACTTC.

This clonotype was seen more than once but under ten times. The chain joins TRBV28 to TRBJ2-3; 7 nucleotides match TRBD2. Germline CDR1 and CDR2: MDHEN and SYDVKM. J lost 2 bases, V lost 7 bases, and 6 bases had no gene match. The CDR3 has 14 amino acids. The CDR3 nucleotides read TGTGCCAGCACCCTGCTAGCGGACACAGATACGCAGTATTTT. Its protein product is CASTLLADTDTQYF.

This clonotype has a handful of counts. The chain employs TRBV7-2 and TRBJ2-7, with 9 positions matching TRBD2. Germline lookup yields CDR1 SGHTA and CDR2 FQGNSA. Trimming took 3 bases from V and 2 from J; bases not matched to a gene: 5. The CDR3 has 15 residues. CDR3 protein: CASSLSGGFTYEQYF. CDR3 DNA sequence: TGTGCCAGCAGCTTGAGCGGGGGGTTCACCTACGAGCAGTACTTC.

In its sample, this clonotype was seen a few times. The V gene is TRBV20-1, the J gene TRBJ1-2; TRBD1 matches 7 bases. After removal of 0 bases from V and 6 bases from J, the junction contained 7 bases not matched to a gene. This CDR3 has 14 amino acids. Germline lookup yields CDR1 DFQATT and CDR2 SNEGSKA (reference sequence). DNA for the CDR3: TGCAGTGCTAGAGATGACAGGGAAGTGGATGGCTACACCTTC. Translated: CSARDDREVDGYTF.

The sample holds many counts of this clonotype. This sequence joins TRBV7-2 and TRBJ2-5, with D possibly being TRBD2 (5 bases). With 1 base removed from V and 8 bases from J, the gap between germline ends came to 8 bases. In germline, CDR1 is SGHTA, CDR2 FQGNSA. The CDR3 sequence is 12 residues long. The CDR3 bases are TGTGCCAGCAGCTTAGACGGGATAACCCAGTACTTC. As protein: CASSLDGITQYF.

A few counts support this clonotype. The chain joins TRBV5-1 to TRBJ2-7, with D possibly matching TRBD1 (7 bases). CDR1 and CDR2 from the germline V gene are SGHRS and YFSETQ. Trimming removed 0 bases at V and 0 bases at J, with 13 bases between. The CDR3 is made up of 16 amino acids. The CDR3 is CASSLGWGDSSYEQYV. The CDR3 DNA is TGCGCCAGCAGCTTGGGCTGGGGGGACAGCTCCTACGAGCAGTACGTC.

This clonotype was seen more than once but under ten times. The chain couples TRBV6-1 to TRBJ1-5; D not resolved. Germline CDR1 MNHNS, CDR2 SASEGT. Trimming removed 5 bases at V and 11 bases at J, with 13 bases between. There are 12 residues in the CDR3. The CDR3 DNA sequence: TGTGCCAGCAGTTCCCCTTCTCGATCCCAGCATTTT. Encoded protein: CASSSPSRSQHF.

The CDR3 DNA reads as TGCGCCAGTACAGGGATGAACACTGAAGCTTTCTTT. Its translation: CASTGMNTEAFF. The chain carries TRBV5-1 and TRBJ1-1; a possible D gene is TRBD1 (6 bases). The V and J ends lost 8 bases and 0 bases respectively, with 8 bases between them. The CDR3 is 12 amino acids. Germline assignment: CDR1 SGHRS and CDR2 YFSETQ. Drawing the rest from reference TRBV5-1 and TRBJ1-1, the complete variable domain is KAGVTQTPRYLIKTRGQQVTLSCSPISGHRSVSWYQQTPGQGLQFLFEYFSETQRNKGNFPGRFSGRQFSNSRSEMNVSTLELGDSALYLCASTGMNTEAFFGQGTRLTVV.

This clonotype has at least ten counts. The V and J genes are TRBV7-2 and TRBJ1-5; 8 bases are shared with TRBD1. Germline assignment: CDR1 SGHTA and CDR2 FQGNSA. This CDR3 contains 13 residues. J gave up 7 bases and V 5 bases, and 4 bases lay outside the gene matches. Written as DNA, the CDR3 is TGTGCCAGCAGCGTCGGACAGGGCCAGCCCCAGCATTTT. Its translation is CASSVGQGQPQHF.

This chain uses TRBV3-1 with TRBJ2-1; 7 bases fit TRBD2. Germline V gives CDR1 LGHDT, CDR2 YNNKEL (reference sequence). V gave up 0 bases and J gave up 8 bases; unmatched junction bases: 7. This CDR3 is 15 amino acids long. This CDR3 is CASSQEHLAVYEQFF. The CDR3 DNA follows: TGTGCCAGCAGCCAAGAGCATCTAGCGGTCTATGAGCAGTTCTTC.

Written as DNA, the CDR3 is TGCAGTGCTAGAGTCCACAGCTCCTACGAGCAGTACTTC. It specifies CSARVHSSYEQYF. The chain carries TRBV20-1 and TRBJ2-7; D call uncertain. Germline values: CDR1 DFQATT, CDR2 SNEGSKA (reference sequence). V dropped 1 base and J dropped 0 bases, with 7 bases sitting between them. This CDR3 region has 13 residues.

This clonotype was observed many times. The rearrangement links TRBV7-2 to TRBJ1-5; D gene uncertain. Looked up from germline, CDR1 is SGHTA and CDR2 is FQGNSA. The V gene lost 4 bases and the J gene lost 0 bases, with 4 bases spanning the gap. This CDR3 comprises 13 residues. The DNA of the CDR3 is TGTGCCAGCAGCTCGTATAGCAATCAGCCCCAGCATTTT. Its protein is CASSSYSNQPQHF. The complete variable domain, with remaining parts taken from reference TRBV7-2 and TRBJ1-5, reads GAGVSQSPSNKVTEKGKDVELRCDPISGHTALYWYRQSLGQGLEFLIYFQGNSAPDKSGLPSDRFSAERTGGSVSTLTIQRTQQEDSAVYLCASSSYSNQPQHFGDGTRLSIL.

In this sample, this clonotype turned up many times. The chain is built from TRBV11-2 and TRBJ2-3; TRBD2 is a possible D gene (6 bases). Germline V lookup: CDR1 SGHAT, CDR2 FQNNGV. There are 15 residues in the CDR3. The germline V and J ends were trimmed by 7 bases and 0 bases, with 14 bases remaining between them. The DNA of the CDR3 is TGTGCCAGCATCAAAGGAGGGCGCAGCACAGATACGCAGTATTTT. This translates into CASIKGGRSTDTQYF.

This clonotype was seen many times. The V call is TRBV7-6, the J call TRBJ2-1, with TRBD2 identical over 7 bases. CDR1 is SGHVS and CDR2 is FNYEAQ in the germline V gene. The V segment lost 5 bases and the J segment 9 bases; nucleotides outside the gene matches: 4. The CDR3 consists of 12 residues. CDR3 coding DNA: TGTGCCAGCAGCCCTGGGGGGGGTGAGCAGTTCTTC. It codes for CASSPGGGEQFF.

This clonotype has a count of ten or more. The J gene is TRBJ2-2, the V gene TRBV6-2 or TRBV6-3; 7 bases are shared with TRBD1. In germline, CDR1 is MNHEY, CDR2 SVGEGT. Trimming took 7 bases from V and 6 from J; bases not matched to a gene: 8. This CDR3 is 14 amino acids long. The CDR3 protein is CASTPGQAAGELFF. CDR3 in DNA: TGTGCCAGCACTCCTGGACAGGCCGCCGGGGAGCTGTTTTTT.

As DNA, the CDR3 is TGTGCCATCCCCGACACTAACACCGGGGAGCTGTTTTTT. This sequence encodes CAIPDTNTGELFF. The gene calls are TRBV10-3 and TRBJ2-2; D is uncertain. Trimming shortened V by 8 bases and J by 2 bases, and 9 bases separated the two germline ends. Germline V gene data show CDR1 as ENHRY and CDR2 as SYGVKD. The CDR3 length is 13 residues.

This clonotype was seen ten or more times. This sequence joins TRBV6-1 and TRBJ2-1; D is unresolved. The CDR3 is made up of 15 amino acids. The V end was cut by 6 bases, the J end by 1 base, with 13 bases between. The germline gives CDR1 MNHNS, CDR2 SASEGT. In DNA, the CDR3 is TGTGCCAGCAGGGAATTGCTAGGGTCCTACAATGAGCAGTTCTTC. Its protein product is CASRELLGSYNEQFF.

This clonotype was observed a handful of times. DNA of the CDR3: TGTGCCAGCAGCCTGGCGGACAGGGGGCATTTCGCTGAAGCTTTCTTT. Encoded protein: CASSLADRGHFAEAFF. The chain recombines TRBV9 with TRBJ1-1, with 11 positions matching TRBD1. J gave up 6 bases and V 4 bases, and 11 bases lay outside the gene matches. Per the germline V gene, CDR1 is SGDLS and CDR2 is YYNGEE. CDR3 length equals 16 residues.